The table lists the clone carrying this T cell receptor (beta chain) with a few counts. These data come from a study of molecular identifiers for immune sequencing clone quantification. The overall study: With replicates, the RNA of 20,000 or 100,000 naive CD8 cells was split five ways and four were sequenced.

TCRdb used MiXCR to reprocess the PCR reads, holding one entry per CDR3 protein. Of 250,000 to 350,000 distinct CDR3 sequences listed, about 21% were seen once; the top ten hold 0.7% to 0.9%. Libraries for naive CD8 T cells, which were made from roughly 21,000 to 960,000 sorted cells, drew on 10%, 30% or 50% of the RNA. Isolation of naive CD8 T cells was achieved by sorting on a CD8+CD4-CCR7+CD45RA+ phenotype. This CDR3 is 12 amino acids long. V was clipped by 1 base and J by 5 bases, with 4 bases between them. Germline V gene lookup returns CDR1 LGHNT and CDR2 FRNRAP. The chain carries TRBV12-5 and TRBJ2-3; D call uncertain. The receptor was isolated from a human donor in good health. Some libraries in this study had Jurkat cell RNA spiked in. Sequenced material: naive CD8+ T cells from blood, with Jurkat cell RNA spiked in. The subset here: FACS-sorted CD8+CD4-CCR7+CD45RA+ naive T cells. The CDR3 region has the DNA TGTGCTAGTGGTTTGGAGGGAGATACGCAGTATTTT. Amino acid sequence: CASGLEGDTQYF.